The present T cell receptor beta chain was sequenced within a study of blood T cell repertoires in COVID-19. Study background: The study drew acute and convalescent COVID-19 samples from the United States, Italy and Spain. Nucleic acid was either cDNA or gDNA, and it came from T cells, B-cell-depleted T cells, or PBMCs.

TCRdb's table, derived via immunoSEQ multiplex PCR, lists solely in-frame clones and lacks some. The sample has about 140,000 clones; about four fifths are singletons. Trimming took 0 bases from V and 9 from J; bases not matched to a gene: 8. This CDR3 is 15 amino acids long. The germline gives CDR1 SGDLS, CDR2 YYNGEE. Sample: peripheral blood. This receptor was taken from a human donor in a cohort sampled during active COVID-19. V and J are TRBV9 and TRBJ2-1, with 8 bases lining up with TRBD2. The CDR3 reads CASSVDHGLAGEQFF. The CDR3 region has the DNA TGTGCCAGCAGCGTAGACCATGGACTAGCAGGTGAGCAGTTCTTC.